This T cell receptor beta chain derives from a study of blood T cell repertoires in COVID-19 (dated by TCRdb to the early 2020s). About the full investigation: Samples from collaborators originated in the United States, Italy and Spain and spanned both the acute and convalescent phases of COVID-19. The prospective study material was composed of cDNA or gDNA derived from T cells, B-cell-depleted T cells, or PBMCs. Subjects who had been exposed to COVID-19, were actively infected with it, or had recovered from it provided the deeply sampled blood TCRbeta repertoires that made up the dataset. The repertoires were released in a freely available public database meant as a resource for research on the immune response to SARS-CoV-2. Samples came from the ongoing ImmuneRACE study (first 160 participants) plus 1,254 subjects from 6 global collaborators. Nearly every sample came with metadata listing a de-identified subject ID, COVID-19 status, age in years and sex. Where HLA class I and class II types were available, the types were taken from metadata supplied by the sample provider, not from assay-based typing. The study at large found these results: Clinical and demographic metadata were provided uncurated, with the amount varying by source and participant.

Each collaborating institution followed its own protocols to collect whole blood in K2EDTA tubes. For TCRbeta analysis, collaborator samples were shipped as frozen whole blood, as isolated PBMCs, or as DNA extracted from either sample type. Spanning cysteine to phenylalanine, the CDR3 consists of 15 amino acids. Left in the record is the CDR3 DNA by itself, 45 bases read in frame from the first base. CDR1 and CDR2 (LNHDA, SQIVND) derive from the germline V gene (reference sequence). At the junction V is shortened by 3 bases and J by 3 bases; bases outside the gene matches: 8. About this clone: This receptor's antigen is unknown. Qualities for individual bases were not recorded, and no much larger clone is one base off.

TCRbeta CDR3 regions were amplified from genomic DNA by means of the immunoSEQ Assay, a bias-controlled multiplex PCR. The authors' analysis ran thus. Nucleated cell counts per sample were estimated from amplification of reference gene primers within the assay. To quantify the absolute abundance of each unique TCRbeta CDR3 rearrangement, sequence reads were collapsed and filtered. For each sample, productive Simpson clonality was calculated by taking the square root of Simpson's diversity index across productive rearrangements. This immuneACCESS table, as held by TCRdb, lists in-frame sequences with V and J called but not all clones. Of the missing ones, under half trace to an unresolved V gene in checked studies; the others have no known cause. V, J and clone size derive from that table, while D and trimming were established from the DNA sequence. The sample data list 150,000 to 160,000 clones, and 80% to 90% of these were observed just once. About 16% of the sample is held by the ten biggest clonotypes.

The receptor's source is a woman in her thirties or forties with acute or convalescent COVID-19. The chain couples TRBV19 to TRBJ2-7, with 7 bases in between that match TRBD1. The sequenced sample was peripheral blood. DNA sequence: TGTGCCAGTAGTATTGAGTTGAGGGGGCTCTACGAGCAGTACTTC. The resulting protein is CASSIELRGLYEQYF.